The T cell receptor beta chain described here comes from a study of vaccination effects on CD4 cells after COVID-19. Study information: Pre-vaccine samples were drawn 16 days and one week before the first dose.

Using viral peptide pools, the ViraFEST assay grew out antigen-specific CD4+ T cells prior to sequencing. The culture ran for about eleven days before CD4+ T cells were isolated. This person's SARS-CoV-2 infection, confirmed by PCR, occurred between March and December 2020. About this clone itself: Its target is unknown.

This CDR3 has 14 residues. Germline CDR1 reads SGHDT; CDR2 reads YYEEEE. Trimming took 4 bases from V and 1 from J, leaving 11 bases between them. Assay: immunoSEQ multiplex PCR; the TCRdb copy retains only in-frame clones and omits some. Of tens of thousands of clones in the sample, more than 75% were seen once. The TCR originated in a human donor who had a prior SARS-CoV-2 infection. The V call is TRBV5-6, the J call TRBJ1-1; maybe TRBD1 (5 bases). The sample was CD4+ T cells from PBMCs cultured with HIV peptides, taken before COVID-19 vaccination. Subset reported: HIV-1 Nef peptide pool negative control/reference culture. This CDR3 is CASSGDGPNTEAFF. The DNA for the CDR3 is TGTGCCAGCAGCGGGGACGGTCCGAACACTGAAGCTTTCTTT.